Listed here are 5 T cell receptor beta chains from one sample, sequenced in a study of T cells expressing NK-cell markers. With the 5' RACE reads reprocessed, TCRdb shows one record per CDR3 protein and no DNA. This table lists 140,000 to 150,000 distinct CDR3 sequences. Input material: blood T cells: a sorted CD56 or NKG2C T cell subset, CD4+ or CD8+ T cells, or bulk PBMC T cells (not recorded which). The origin of the receptors is a man between 18 and 35 years old in good health.

The chain uses TRBV9 and TRBJ2-3; TCRdb's D call, TRBD1, is unchecked because there is no DNA. CDR3 length equals 17 residues. From germline, CDR1 is SGDLS and CDR2 YYNGEE. CDR3 residues: CASSANPRAGDTDTQYF.

This chain links TRBV20-1 with TRBJ2-2; the D call of TRBD2 rests on TCRdb alone, since no DNA is present to check it. Germline values: CDR1 DFQATT, CDR2 SNEGSKA (reference sequence). The CDR3 spans 15 residues. The CDR3 loop is CSARASGVNTGELFF.

The chain couples TRBV29-1 to TRBJ2-6. CDR3 length: 15 amino acids. CDR1 SQVTM and CDR2 ANQGSEA come from the germline V gene. CDR3 loop: CSVEDTYSGANVLTF.

The gene calls are TRBV27 and TRBJ1-4; TCRdb returns TRBD1, unconfirmable since there is no DNA. The CDR3 has 16 amino acids. The germline V gene has CDR1 MNHEY and CDR2 SMNVEV (reference sequence). The CDR3 is CASSLKGGGDNEKLFF.

The chain joins TRBV4-1 to TRBJ2-2; lacking DNA, the TRBD1 call made by TCRdb goes unchecked. The germline gives CDR1 MGHRA, CDR2 YSYEKL. CDR3 length: 17 amino acids. The CDR3 sequence: CASSRLRGDGSIRELFF.